These T cell receptor beta chains were read from a single sample in a study of OX40 agonist ivuxolimab in advanced cancers. Sequenced by immunoSEQ multiplex PCR; TCRdb stores in-frame clones only, minus some. The sample lists approximately 30,000 clones, 89% occurring once. Sequenced here: CD4+ or CD8+ T cells sorted from blood, sampled in a trial of the OX40 agonist ivuxolimab. The receptors originated from an adult with an advanced solid tumor such as melanoma, head and neck, liver or kidney cancer. The CDR3 runs from the conserved cysteine through the conserved F or W. The D gene is left open where the match is weak. The size entry is marked missing in some rows and otherwise reads once, few, many or a size class.

TGTGCCAGCAGCTGGGCGGTAGGGACCGGCACCACCGGGGAGCTGTTTTTT	CASSWAVGTGTTGELFF	-	-	TRBV5-4	TRBJ2-2
TGTGCCAGCAGCTCCAGGGGCGGCGGAAACTATGGCTACACCTTC	CASSSRGGGNYGYTF	-	-	TRBV5-6	TRBJ1-2
TGTGCCAGCAGTGATGGCCACCTAGGGGCAGATACGCAGTATTTT	CASSDGHLGADTQYF	-	-	TRBV6-1	TRBJ2-3
TGTGCCACCAGCAGAGGAGCTAGTCTTGAAGAGACCCAGTACTTC	CATSRGASLEETQYF	-	-	TRBV15	TRBJ2-5
TGTGCCAGCAGCCTCGGGACACGTTCACCCCTCCACTTT	CASSLGTRSPLHF	-	few	TRBV6-6	TRBJ1-6
TGTGCCAGCAGTGACTCAGTCCGAGGCGACCTCCACTTT	CASSDSVRGDLHF	-	-	TRBV6-1	TRBJ1-6
TGTGCCAGTAGTATAGGCGTAGAAAGGAGGGGTCAAGAGACCCAGTACTTC	CASSIGVERRGQETQYF	-	-	TRBV19	TRBJ2-5
TGTGCCAGCAGCTTGGACAGGGGGCCCAATCAGCCCCAGCATTTT	CASSLDRGPNQPQHF	TRBD1	-	TRBV5-4	TRBJ1-5
TGTGCCAGCAGCTTAACCTTGGTAGCGGGGGGGGATACGCAGTATTTT	CASSLTLVAGGDTQYF	TRBD2	-	TRBV7-2	TRBJ2-3
TGTGCCAGCAAAGTCGGAAACTATGGCTACACCTTC	CASKVGNYGYTF	-	-	TRBV28	TRBJ1-2
TGCAGTGCTAGAGGCACAGATACGCAGTATTTT	CSARGTDTQYF	-	-	TRBV20-1	TRBJ2-3
TGTGCCAGCGCTGGAGGGATTAATGAAAAACTGTTTTTT	CASAGGINEKLFF	-	once	TRBV27	TRBJ1-4
TGCGCCAGCAGCTTTGACAGGGGGTCCTACGAGCAGTACTTC	CASSFDRGSYEQYF	TRBD1	-	TRBV5-1	TRBJ2-7
TGTGCCAGCAGCCCGGGCGGCCGGGACTACTACAATGAGCAGTTCTTC	CASSPGGRDYYNEQFF	TRBD2	-	TRBV11-2	TRBJ2-1